Below are 23 T cell receptor beta chains sequenced from a single sample in a study of blood T cell repertoires in COVID-19. The protocol was immunoSEQ multiplex PCR, while the TCRdb copy is restricted to in-frame clones and leaves out a portion. The repertoire includes 60,000 or so clones, around 90% of them detected once, and about an eighth sits in the top ten. The sequenced sample was peripheral blood. The source of these receptors is a man aged 55 to 70 with active COVID-19.

The chain combines TRBV6-1 with TRBJ1-5; 9 positions agree with TRBD1. The ends lost 2 bases at V and 6 bases at J; junction bases unmatched: 8. The germline CDR1 and CDR2 sequences are MNHNS and SASEGT. The CDR3 runs 16 residues. For the CDR3, the DNA is TGTGCCAGCAGTGAATCCACCCCGGACAGGGGTCAGCCCCAGCATTTT. Translated, it gives CASSESTPDRGQPQHF.

V is TRBV6-5 and J is TRBJ1-4, with a weak D call TRBD1 (6 bases). The length of the CDR3 is 14 residues. Germline V CDR1 and CDR2: MNHEY, SVGAGI. Trimming took off 0 bases at V and 8 bases at J, with 10 bases between the two ends. CDR3 coding DNA: TGTGCCAGCAGTTACTCCAGGGGTGGCGAAAAACTGTTTTTT. Amino acids: CASSYSRGGEKLFF.

This clone has only one observation. The V and J genes are TRBV5-6 and TRBJ1-6; D is unclear. Trimming took off 4 bases at V and 10 bases at J, with 12 bases between the two ends. The CDR3 covers 13 residues. Germline values: CDR1 SGHDT, CDR2 YYEEEE. The CDR3 DNA reads TGTGCCAGCAGCCCGGCGGAAGACTCACCCCTCCACTTT. Translated: CASSPAEDSPLHF.

This rearrangement joins TRBV11-2 to TRBJ2-7; 8 bases map to TRBD2. Germline CDR1 and CDR2: SGHAT and FQNNGV. The CDR3 spans 15 residues. Trimming at V came to 6 bases and at J to 7 bases, leaving 14 bases not matched to a gene. The CDR3 nucleotides are TGTGCCAGCAGAACCCCGGGAGGGACCCGCTTGGAGCAGTACTTC. Translated, it gives CASRTPGGTRLEQYF. Using reference TRBV11-2 and TRBJ2-7 for the parts outside the CDR3, the full variable domain is EAGVAQSPRYKIIEKRQSVAFWCNPISGHATLYWYQQILGQGPKLLIQFQNNGVVDDSQLPKDRFSAERLKGVDSTLKIQPAKLEDSAVYLCASRTPGGTRLEQYFGPGTRLTVT.

V is TRBV7-6 and J is TRBJ1-1; the D is unclear. Germline V CDR1 and CDR2: SGHVS, FNYEAQ. Between the trimmed V and J ends, which lost 7 bases and 1 base, there was a span of 10 bases. The CDR3 runs to 13 residues. This chain's CDR3 is CASTSRGNTEAFF. The CDR3 nucleotides are TGTGCCAGCACCTCACGGGGGAACACTGAAGCTTTCTTT.

V usage is TRBV7-3 and J usage is TRBJ2-2; perhaps TRBD2 as D (5 bases). Germline V gene lookup returns CDR1 SGHTA and CDR2 FQGTGA. V was cut by 4 bases and J by 0 bases, with 9 bases left in between. The CDR3 totals 15 residues. The CDR3 DNA follows: TGTGCCAGCAGCTCAGGACTTCCGAACACCGGGGAGCTGTTTTTT. It yields the protein CASSSGLPNTGELFF. Filled out from reference TRBV7-3 and TRBJ2-2, the complete variable domain reads GAGVSQTPSNKVTEKGKYVELRCDPISGHTALYWYRQSLGQGPEFLIYFQGTGAADDSGLPNDRFFAVRPEGSVSTLKIQRTERGDSAVYLCASSSGLPNTGELFFGEGSRLTVL.

The chain recombines TRBV5-4 with TRBJ2-5; 8 nucleotides line up with TRBD1. V trimming: 2 bases; J trimming: 5 bases; junction bases outside the gene matches: 5. CDR1 SGHNT and CDR2 YYREEE come from the germline V gene (reference sequence). The CDR3 spans 14 residues. In DNA form, the CDR3 reads TGTGCCAGCAGCTTCGGACAGGGCCGGGAGACCCAGTACTTC. It codes for CASSFGQGRETQYF. Drawing the rest from reference TRBV5-4 and TRBJ2-5, the complete variable domain is ETGVTQSPTHLIKTRGQQVTLRCSSQSGHNTVSWYQQALGQGPQFIFQYYREEENGRGNFPPRFSGLQFPNYSSELNVNALELDDSALYLCASSFGQGRETQYFGPGTRLLVL.

CDR3 protein: CASSRRGPDTGELFF. Here the CDR3 DNA reads TGCGCCAGCAGCCGGCGGGGCCCGGACACCGGGGAGCTGTTTTTT. The chain couples TRBV5-1 to TRBJ2-2; a possible D gene is TRBD2 (6 bases). The CDR3 consists of 15 residues. Trimming cost V 4 bases and J 3 bases, with 13 bases left between them. Germline V gene lookup returns CDR1 SGHRS and CDR2 YFSETQ.

The chain combines TRBV30 with TRBJ1-4, with no clear D. The CDR3 totals 12 residues. V dropped 4 bases and J dropped 7 bases, with 10 bases sitting between them. Germline V gene data show CDR1 as GTSNPN and CDR2 as SVGIG (reference sequence). The CDR3 region has the DNA TGTGCCTGGACCAGGCTTACTGAAAAACTGTTTTTT. Its protein product is CAWTRLTEKLFF.

This chain links TRBV7-2 with TRBJ2-5; D gene uncertain. Trimming took off 2 bases at V and 0 bases at J, with 13 bases between the two ends. Germline lookup yields CDR1 SGHTA and CDR2 FQGNSA. The CDR3 totals 16 residues. The CDR3 loop reads CASSLNNRKYQETQYF. The CDR3 nucleotides read TGTGCCAGCAGCTTAAATAACAGAAAGTACCAAGAGACCCAGTACTTC.

V is TRBV6-5 and J is TRBJ2-7, with 9 bases identical to TRBD2. Germline-derived CDR1 and CDR2 are MNHEY and SVGAGI. Unmatched junction bases numbered 5, after V lost 0 bases and J lost 5 bases. The CDR3 has 15 residues. CDR3 sequence (DNA): TGTGCCAGCAGTTACTCGATAGGGACTAGCCACGAGCAGTACTTC. Translating it yields CASSYSIGTSHEQYF.

This chain joins TRBV18 and TRBJ2-3, with TRBD1 as a possible D gene (6 bases). Per the germline V gene, CDR1 is KGHSH and CDR2 is LQKENI. The V and J ends lost 2 bases and 1 base respectively, with 13 bases between them. This CDR3 has 16 residues. CDR3 loop: CASSPAQGFGTDTQYF. CDR3 sequence (DNA): TGTGCCAGCTCACCAGCCCAGGGGTTCGGCACAGATACGCAGTATTTT.

DNA of the CDR3: TGTGCCAGCAGCTTAGCACTAGCGGGGGCCGGGGAGCTGTTTTTT. Amino acid sequence: CASSLALAGAGELFF. This rearrangement joins TRBV7-9 to TRBJ2-2; 11 bases line up with TRBD2. V dropped 0 bases and J dropped 6; count of bases not matched to a gene: 0. The germline V gene has CDR1 SEHNR and CDR2 FQNEAQ (reference sequence). The CDR3 sequence is 15 residues long. Variable domain in full (rest from reference TRBV7-9 and TRBJ2-2): DTGVSQNPRHKITKRGQNVTFRCDPISEHNRLYWYRQTLGQGPEFLTYFQNEAQLEKSRLLSDRFSAERPKGSFSTLEIQRTEQGDSAMYLCASSLALAGAGELFFGEGSRLTVL.

V is TRBV4-1 and J is TRBJ1-2, with 7 bases lining up with TRBD1. The V gene's germline CDR1 is MGHRA and CDR2 YSYEKL. The J segment lost 6 bases and the V segment lost 3 bases, leaving 7 bases of the junction unmatched. This CDR3 comprises 14 residues. CDR3 DNA sequence: TGCGCCAGCAGCCACGTCGACAGGGAGGATGGCTACACCTTC. It is translated as CASSHVDREDGYTF.

The chain employs TRBV10-3 and TRBJ2-2; TRBD1 aligns across 12 bases. CDR1 is ENHRY, CDR2 SYGVKD, per germline. With V trimmed by 5 bases and J by 6 bases, 7 bases remained unmatched. The CDR3 is 16 residues long. CDR3 amino acids: CAISHKGQGASGELFF. As DNA, the CDR3 is TGTGCCATCAGTCATAAGGGACAGGGGGCTTCCGGGGAGCTGTTTTTT.

The chain employs TRBV6-6 and TRBJ1-6; D remains ambiguous. With 6 bases removed from V and 10 bases from J, the gap between germline ends came to 10 bases. CDR1 is MNHNY, CDR2 SVGAGI, per germline (reference sequence). This CDR3 spans 12 amino acids. For the CDR3, the DNA is TGTGCCAGCAGCCCCTCGGGGTCACCCCTCCACTTT. It encodes CASSPSGSPLHF.

The chain combines TRBV6-5 with TRBJ2-5; TRBD2 matches at 7 bases. Germline values: CDR1 MNHEY, CDR2 SVGAGI. The V gene end was trimmed by 0 bases and the J gene end by 6 bases; junction bases not matched to a gene: 7. The CDR3 runs to 15 residues. CDR3 coding DNA: TGTGCCAGCAGTTACTCCGGCGGGAGACGGCAGACCCAGTACTTC. Protein sequence: CASSYSGGRRQTQYF.

The rearrangement joins TRBV5-6 to TRBJ1-3, with TRBD1 identical over 7 bases. From germline, CDR1 is SGHDT and CDR2 YYEEEE. The CDR3 covers 17 residues. Trimming at V came to 4 bases and at J to 4 bases, leaving 14 bases not matched to a gene. The CDR3 here is CASSTTYRGAMGNTIYF. CDR3 in DNA: TGTGCCAGCAGCACAACGTACAGGGGAGCAATGGGAAACACCATATATTTT.

The chain joins TRBV28 to TRBJ1-1; tentative D call: TRBD1 (5 bases). Germline CDR1 and CDR2: MDHEN and SYDVKM. Trimming removed 1 base from V and 3 bases from J, with 15 bases in between. The CDR3 loop spans 16 amino acids. This chain's CDR3 is CASSLYWGTVDTEAFF. CDR3 in DNA: TGTGCCAGCAGTTTATATTGGGGGACTGTTGACACTGAAGCTTTCTTT.

V and J are TRBV11-2 and TRBJ1-4; TRBD1 aligns across 12 bases. Germline CDR1 and CDR2: SGHAT and FQNNGV. V dropped 5 bases and J dropped 7; count of bases not matched to a gene: 5. This CDR3 region has 15 residues. The CDR3 DNA sequence: TGTGCCAGCAGCGTCGGGACAGGGGGCGGTGAAAAACTGTTTTTT. It translates to CASSVGTGGGEKLFF. Variable domain in full (rest from reference TRBV11-2 and TRBJ1-4): EAGVAQSPRYKIIEKRQSVAFWCNPISGHATLYWYQQILGQGPKLLIQFQNNGVVDDSQLPKDRFSAERLKGVDSTLKIQPAKLEDSAVYLCASSVGTGGGEKLFFGSGTQLSVL.

The V gene is TRBV28, the J gene TRBJ1-5, with D perhaps matching TRBD1 (5 bases). Germline V lookup: CDR1 MDHEN, CDR2 SYDVKM. The CDR3 has 19 amino acids. V lost 5 bases and J lost 1, with 24 bases in between. CDR3 sequence: CASSRKTGTSGLSNQPQHF. DNA of the CDR3: TGTGCCAGCAGTCGGAAAACAGGAACGTCGGGTCTCAGCAATCAGCCCCAGCATTTT. Full variable domain (outside the CDR3, taken from reference TRBV28 and TRBJ1-5): DVKVTQSSRYLVKRTGEKVFLECVQDMDHENMFWYRQDPGLGLRLIYFSYDVKMKEKGDIPEGYSVSREKKERFSLILESASTNQTSMYLCASSRKTGTSGLSNQPQHFGDGTRLSIL.

The genes are TRBV5-1 and TRBJ2-7; the match to TRBD2 covers 13 bases. The CDR3 loop spans 18 amino acids. V was clipped by 0 bases and J by 0 bases; unmatched bases: 6. Looked up from germline, CDR1 is SGHRS and CDR2 is YFSETQ. The CDR3 DNA reads as TGCGCCAGCAGCTTGGGACTAGCGGGGGGCCCCAGCTCCTACGAGCAGTACTTC. This gives the protein CASSLGLAGGPSSYEQYF.

The sample holds a few counts of this clone. The rearrangement links TRBV7-3 to TRBJ2-2, with 10 bases aligning to TRBD1. The V gene's germline CDR1 is SGHTA and CDR2 FQGTGA. With 4 bases clipped from V and 9 bases from J, the junction kept 11 bases outside the gene matches. The CDR3 runs to 16 residues. Written as DNA, the CDR3 is TGTGCCAGCAGCTCAACCCCCGGGACAGGGGTGAGGGAGCTGTTTTTT. This sequence encodes CASSSTPGTGVRELFF.